This entry concerns a single T cell receptor beta chain. Germline loops: CDR1 SGHRS, CDR2 YFSETQ. V shed 7 bases and J shed 8 bases, with 21 bases lying between them. There are 14 residues in the CDR3. This sample was included in a study of CD8+ T cells in alopecia areata. As for treatment: oral pan-JAK inhibitor, 5-10 mg twice daily. Extraction and reverse transcription of RNA yielded cDNA as the sequencing template. Only in-frame clones appear in the TCRdb table, and some are missing; sequencing was by immunoSEQ multiplex PCR. This repertoire shows around 210,000 clones, under 70% found once; its top ten account for around 3.9%.

J is TRBJ1-1 and V is TRBV5-1; D gene unclear. The sequenced sample was CD4+ T cells sorted from blood, obtained at week 4, from a patient treated with tofacitinib. This receptor was identified in a human donor with alopecia areata. CDR3 residues: CASGIGKLAEEAFF. CDR3 nucleotides: TGCGCCAGCGGCATAGGGAAACTTGCAGAGGAAGCTTTCTTT.